These T cell receptor beta chains were read from a single sample in a study of a mutant IDH1 vaccine in newly diagnosed glioma. The protocol was immunoSEQ multiplex PCR, while the TCRdb copy is restricted to in-frame clones and leaves out a portion. This table has about 92,000 clones, 80% appearing once. The source was PBMCs, collected from a glioma patient treated with radiotherapy, temozolomide or both. These receptors all stem from a man aged 40-49 years with glioma. Both conserved end residues are part of each CDR3. The D gene is left open where the match is weak. The size entry is marked missing in some rows and otherwise reads once, few, many or a size class.

cdr3_aa: CASRGSGRTHSPLHF
cdr3_nt: TGTGCCAGCAGGGGATCCGGGCGGACCCATTCACCCCTCCACTTT
d_call: .
j_call: TRBJ1-6
clone_size: .
v_call: TRBV6-4

cdr3_aa: CASSYPPTNYNSPLHF
cdr3_nt: TGTGCCAGCAGTTACCCTCCTACTAATTATAATTCACCCCTCCACTTT
d_call: .
j_call: TRBJ1-6
clone_size: .
v_call: TRBV6-6

cdr3_aa: CASSPEGRIVNTEAFF
cdr3_nt: TGTGCCAGCTCACCAGAGGGAAGAATAGTGAACACTGAAGCTTTCTTT
d_call: .
j_call: TRBJ1-1
clone_size: .
v_call: TRBV18

cdr3_aa: CASSLRDTGELFF
cdr3_nt: TGTGCCAGCAGCTTGAGGGACACCGGGGAGCTGTTTTTT
d_call: .
j_call: TRBJ2-2
clone_size: .
v_call: TRBV7-8

cdr3_aa: CASSPQGLGYEQYF
cdr3_nt: TGTGCCAGCAGCCCGCAGGGGTTAGGCTACGAGCAGTACTTC
d_call: .
j_call: TRBJ2-7
clone_size: once
v_call: TRBV7-9

cdr3_aa: CASSGDGDTQYF
cdr3_nt: TGTGCCAGCAGTGGAGACGGAGATACGCAGTATTTT
d_call: .
j_call: TRBJ2-3
clone_size: .
v_call: TRBV2

cdr3_aa: CASSYSSSFNQPQHF
cdr3_nt: TGTGCCAGCAGTTACTCGTCCAGTTTCAATCAGCCCCAGCATTTT
d_call: .
j_call: TRBJ1-5
clone_size: .
v_call: TRBV6-5

cdr3_aa: CASSIPGENQPQHF
cdr3_nt: TGTGCCAGTAGTATTCCGGGGGAGAATCAGCCCCAGCATTTT
d_call: .
j_call: TRBJ1-5
clone_size: few
v_call: TRBV19

cdr3_aa: CASRGQGNNQPQHF
cdr3_nt: TGTGCCAGCAGGGGACAGGGCAACAATCAGCCCCAGCATTTT
d_call: TRBD1
j_call: TRBJ1-5
clone_size: .
v_call: TRBV28

cdr3_aa: CASSLRQDANYGYTF
cdr3_nt: TGCGCCAGCAGCTTGAGACAGGACGCTAACTATGGCTACACCTTC
d_call: .
j_call: TRBJ1-2
clone_size: .
v_call: TRBV5-1

cdr3_aa: CAWSGSGRDQETQYF
cdr3_nt: TGTGCCTGGAGTGGGTCAGGCCGGGATCAAGAGACCCAGTACTTC
d_call: .
j_call: TRBJ2-5
clone_size: .
v_call: TRBV30

cdr3_aa: CATWVGPRGPGDQETQYF
cdr3_nt: TGTGCCACCTGGGTAGGACCACGCGGCCCAGGGGACCAAGAGACCCAGTACTTC
d_call: .
j_call: TRBJ2-5
clone_size: .
v_call: TRBV10-3

cdr3_aa: CASSARQGFSNEQYF
cdr3_nt: TGTGCCAGCAGCGCCCGACAGGGTTTCTCTAACGAGCAGTACTTC
d_call: TRBD1
j_call: TRBJ2-7
clone_size: .
v_call: TRBV9

cdr3_aa: CASSLLGGTTRETQYF
cdr3_nt: TGTGCCAGCAGCCTATTGGGGGGGACCACCCGAGAGACCCAGTACTTC
d_call: TRBD2
j_call: TRBJ2-5
clone_size: .
v_call: TRBV7-9

cdr3_aa: CASSRTPGRNTEAFF
cdr3_nt: TGTGCCAGCAGCCGAACACCGGGACGGAACACTGAAGCTTTCTTT
d_call: .
j_call: TRBJ1-1
clone_size: .
v_call: TRBV14

cdr3_aa: CASSYSGGGGGSEQFF
cdr3_nt: TGTGCCAGCAGTTACTCAGGGGGAGGAGGTGGTAGTGAGCAGTTCTTC
d_call: .
j_call: TRBJ2-1
clone_size: .
v_call: TRBV6-5

cdr3_aa: CASSSRPETQYF
cdr3_nt: TGTGCCAGCAGCTCCCGACCAGAGACCCAGTACTTC
d_call: .
j_call: TRBJ2-5
clone_size: .
v_call: TRBV5-4

cdr3_aa: CASSPLTGAGYGYTF
cdr3_nt: TGTGCCAGCAGTCCACTAACAGGGGCAGGCTATGGCTACACCTTC
d_call: TRBD1
j_call: TRBJ1-2
clone_size: .
v_call: TRBV27

cdr3_aa: CASSLRRIPSDEQYF
cdr3_nt: TGTGCCAGCAGCTTGCGGCGTATTCCGTCGGATGAGCAGTACTTC
d_call: .
j_call: TRBJ2-5
clone_size: once
v_call: TRBV5-4

cdr3_aa: CASSQDRGRGTPHYGYTF
cdr3_nt: TGTGCCAGCAGCCAAGATCGGGGCAGGGGAACCCCCCACTATGGCTACACCTTC
d_call: .
j_call: TRBJ1-2
clone_size: .
v_call: TRBV4-2

cdr3_aa: CASTSLAGDGTQYF
cdr3_nt: TGTGCCAGCACCTCTCTAGCGGGGGACGGGACCCAGTACTTC
d_call: TRBD2
j_call: TRBJ2-5
clone_size: .
v_call: TRBV6-1

cdr3_aa: CASSLDGQVGYEQYF
cdr3_nt: TGTGCCAGCAGCTTAGACGGGCAGGTTGGGTACGAGCAGTACTTC
d_call: .
j_call: TRBJ2-7
clone_size: .
v_call: TRBV7-2

cdr3_aa: CASSFPGQSFYEQYF
cdr3_nt: TGTGCCAGCAGCTTCCCGGGACAGAGTTTTTACGAGCAGTACTTC
d_call: TRBD1
j_call: TRBJ2-7
clone_size: .
v_call: TRBV5-4

cdr3_aa: CASSPLTSGNDNEQFF
cdr3_nt: TGTGCCAGCAGCCCCCTGACTAGCGGGAACGACAATGAGCAGTTCTTC
d_call: TRBD2
j_call: TRBJ2-1
clone_size: once
v_call: TRBV27

cdr3_aa: CASRPQGVLQPQHF
cdr3_nt: TGTGCCAGCAGGCCCCAGGGGGTCCTTCAGCCCCAGCATTTT
d_call: TRBD1
j_call: TRBJ1-5
clone_size: .
v_call: TRBV6-5

cdr3_aa: CASSTDRLSTGELFF
cdr3_nt: TGTGCCAGCAGCACCGACAGGTTGAGCACCGGGGAGCTGTTTTTT
d_call: .
j_call: TRBJ2-2
clone_size: .
v_call: TRBV7-8

cdr3_aa: CASTPEGGGLSYEQYF
cdr3_nt: TGTGCCAGCACCCCCGAGGGGGGCGGACTCTCCTACGAGCAGTACTTC
d_call: .
j_call: TRBJ2-7
clone_size: .
v_call: TRBV2

cdr3_aa: CASSQSGGSYGYTF
cdr3_nt: TGTGCCAGCAGCCAAAGCGGGGGCAGCTATGGCTACACCTTC
d_call: .
j_call: TRBJ1-2
clone_size: few
v_call: TRBV7-9

cdr3_aa: CASTRAPSYEQYF
cdr3_nt: TGTGCCAGCACCCGTGCGCCCTCCTACGAGCAGTACTTC
d_call: .
j_call: TRBJ2-7
clone_size: .
v_call: TRBV5-6

cdr3_aa: CASSPKKANSPLHF
cdr3_nt: TGTGCCAGCAGCCCCAAGAAGGCAAATTCACCCCTCCACTTT
d_call: .
j_call: TRBJ1-6
clone_size: once
v_call: TRBV14

cdr3_aa: CATRSVGSPLHF
cdr3_nt: TGTGCCACCCGGAGTGTAGGATCACCCCTCCACTTT
d_call: .
j_call: TRBJ1-6
clone_size: .
v_call: TRBV27

cdr3_aa: CASSPVFGAYNEQFF
cdr3_nt: TGTGCCAGCAGCCCCGTCTTCGGTGCCTACAATGAGCAGTTCTTC
d_call: .
j_call: TRBJ2-1
clone_size: .
v_call: TRBV7-6

cdr3_aa: CASSLGTSGRTSSYEQYF
cdr3_nt: TGTGCCAGCAGCTTAGGGACTAGCGGGAGGACAAGCTCCTACGAGCAGTACTTC
d_call: TRBD2
j_call: TRBJ2-7
clone_size: .
v_call: TRBV11-2

cdr3_aa: CASSTVVGETQYF
cdr3_nt: TGTGCCAGCAGCACTGTAGTGGGAGAGACCCAGTACTTC
d_call: .
j_call: TRBJ2-5
clone_size: .
v_call: TRBV19

cdr3_aa: CAISESRASGDNNEQFF
cdr3_nt: TGTGCCATCAGTGAGTCCCGGGCTAGCGGGGATAACAATGAGCAGTTCTTC
d_call: TRBD2
j_call: TRBJ2-1
clone_size: .
v_call: TRBV10-3

cdr3_aa: CASTDRGLGTEAFF
cdr3_nt: TGTGCCAGCACGGACAGGGGGCTGGGGACTGAAGCTTTCTTT
d_call: TRBD1
j_call: TRBJ1-1
clone_size: .
v_call: TRBV6-6

cdr3_aa: CASSTGQVYGYTF
cdr3_nt: TGTGCCAGCAGCACCGGACAGGTCTATGGCTACACCTTC
d_call: TRBD1
j_call: TRBJ1-2
clone_size: few
v_call: TRBV11-2

cdr3_aa: CASGTAYGYTF
cdr3_nt: TGTGCCAGCGGGACCGCCTATGGCTACACCTTC
d_call: .
j_call: TRBJ1-2
clone_size: .
v_call: TRBV11-1

cdr3_aa: CASGPGTISEQFF
cdr3_nt: TGTGCTAGTGGACCCGGGACTATAAGTGAGCAGTTCTTC
d_call: TRBD2
j_call: TRBJ2-1
clone_size: .
v_call: TRBV12-5

cdr3_aa: CASTAKTGIQYF
cdr3_nt: TGTGCCAGTACCGCCAAAACGGGCATTCAGTACTTC
d_call: .
j_call: TRBJ2-4
clone_size: .
v_call: TRBV19